This T cell receptor beta chain was captured in a study of T cell responses to AZD1222 COVID-19 vaccine. The table came from immunoSEQ multiplex PCR; TCRdb's copy has only in-frame clones and leaves some out. The data contain some 150,000 clones, just over 90% of them seen just once; the ten biggest clones take up 2.8%. Details on this clone: The antigen is undetermined.

General observations from the study: White British donors predominated, females outnumbered males, and clonal diversity was possibly underestimated.

Per the germline V gene, CDR1 is LGHDT and CDR2 is YNNKEL (reference sequence). The CDR3 runs to 15 residues. Trimming removed 1 base at V and 8 bases at J, with 14 bases between. Sample: peripheral blood, taken on day 0 of MenACWY control vaccination. V and J are TRBV3-1 (or the pseudogene TRBV3-2) and TRBJ1-4, with D hard to call. The TCR originated in an adult in good health. This chain's CDR3 is CASSQGTGKVEKLFF. The DNA of the CDR3 is TGTGCCAGCAGCCAAGGAACGGGGAAGGTGGAAAAACTGTTTTTT.